A single sample gave rise to the 32 T cell receptor beta chains below, sequenced in a study of cytomegalovirus exposure and HLA in healthy donors. Libraries were prepared by immunoSEQ multiplex PCR; TCRdb keeps only in-frame clonotypes and omits some of them. The data contain 150,000 to 200,000 clones, about nine tenths of them seen just once; the ten biggest clones take up roughly 6%. What was sequenced was PBMCs. These receptors were obtained from a woman in her thirties in good health and CMV-seronegative.

The rearrangement uses TRBV28 and TRBJ1-1; D is ambiguous. The germline V and J ends were trimmed by 3 bases and 4 bases, with 12 bases remaining between them. Per germline, CDR1 MDHEN and CDR2 SYDVKM. This CDR3 contains 14 residues. CDR3: CASSFAGFGTEAFF. As DNA, the CDR3 is TGTGCCAGCAGTTTTGCGGGGTTTGGCACTGAAGCTTTCTTT.

V gene TRBV14 combines with J gene TRBJ1-3; no clear D. CDR3 length equals 14 residues. Germline CDR1 is SGHDN and CDR2 is FVKESK. Trimming removed 4 bases from V and 4 bases from J, with 11 bases in between. The CDR3 sequence is CASSRRGDGNTIYF. Written as DNA, the CDR3 is TGTGCCAGCAGCCGCCGGGGAGACGGAAACACCATATATTTT.

This clone was seen only a few times. The J gene is TRBJ1-5, the V gene TRBV7-9, with TRBD1 matching 9 bases. The germline V gene has CDR1 SEHNR and CDR2 FQNEAQ (reference sequence). The ends lost 4 bases at V and 7 bases at J; junction bases unmatched: 5. There are 14 residues in the CDR3. The CDR3, as DNA: TGTGCCAGCAGCTCGGGACAGGGTAGCCAGCCCCAGCATTTT. Amino acids: CASSSGQGSQPQHF.

This rearrangement joins TRBV5-4 to TRBJ1-2; 8 bases map to TRBD1. The trim removed 3 bases at V and 7 bases at J, leaving 8 bases unmatched. The CDR3 runs 14 residues. Germline V gives CDR1 SGHNT, CDR2 YYREEE (reference sequence). The CDR3 DNA follows: TGTGCCAGCAGCTGGGCGTCAGGGGGCTCTGGCTACACCTTC. The encoded protein is CASSWASGGSGYTF.

This clone was seen more than once but under ten times. The chain has TRBV25-1 and TRBJ1-5; tentative D call: TRBD1 (6 bases). Germline CDR1 reads MGHDK; CDR2 reads SYGVNS. The germline V and J ends were trimmed by 2 bases and 9 bases, with 14 bases remaining between them. This CDR3 spans 14 amino acids. In DNA form, the CDR3 reads TGTGCCAGCAGTGAACAGGAGGGGGTATCGCCCCAGCATTTT. Its protein is CASSEQEGVSPQHF.

V usage is TRBV5-4 and J usage is TRBJ2-3; D may be TRBD2 (6 bases). The CDR3 is 13 amino acids. Deletions cut 4 bases from V and 7 bases from J, with 13 bases between. Germline-derived CDR1 and CDR2 are SGHNT and YYREEE (reference sequence). This CDR3 is CASSGDSLNTQYF. CDR3 sequence (DNA): TGTGCCAGCAGCGGGGACTCCTTGAATACGCAGTATTTT.

This clone has more than one count but fewer than ten. The chain has TRBV2 and TRBJ1-5, with D hard to call. Germline CDR1 is SNHLY and CDR2 is FYNNEI. The CDR3 is 13 residues long. The ends were cut back, 7 bases at V and 2 bases at J, with 9 bases in the middle. The CDR3 here is CASKQEGNQPQHF. The CDR3 DNA reads TGTGCCAGCAAGCAGGAGGGCAATCAGCCCCAGCATTTT.

The rearrangement joins TRBV29-1 to TRBJ1-3; the D is unclear. Trimming left V 5 bases short and J 4 bases short, with 6 bases between. Germline CDR1 SQVTM, CDR2 ANQGSEA. The CDR3 spans 11 residues. The CDR3 region has the DNA TGCAGCGTTCTATGGGGAAACACCATATATTTT. Protein sequence: CSVLWGNTIYF.

There are a few counts of this clone. V is TRBV2 and J is TRBJ1-5, with D possibly being TRBD1 (5 bases). V lost 3 bases to trimming and J lost 1 base, with 10 bases between them. This CDR3 is built from 15 residues. The germline V gene has CDR1 SNHLY and CDR2 FYNNEI. CDR3 protein: CASSDQRQSNQPQHF. CDR3 coding DNA: TGTGCCAGCAGTGATCAGCGACAGAGCAATCAGCCCCAGCATTTT.

The rearrangement uses TRBV5-6 and TRBJ2-1, with 7 bases that match TRBD2. The length of the CDR3 is 15 residues. Trimming removed 2 bases from V and 8 bases from J; junction bases left unmatched: 10. Germline V gives CDR1 SGHDT, CDR2 YYEEEE. Written as DNA, the CDR3 is TGTGCCAGCAGCTTTACGCGCGGGAGCATGTATGAGCAGTTCTTC. It yields the protein CASSFTRGSMYEQFF.

This chain joins TRBV5-1 and TRBJ1-3; tentatively, D is TRBD1 (5 bases). CDR3 length: 14 amino acids. The germline V gene encodes CDR1 SGHRS and CDR2 YFSETQ. V was shortened by 1 base and J by 0 bases, with 5 bases between the two germline ends. The CDR3 is CASSLTGSGNTIYF. The CDR3 DNA sequence: TGCGCCAGCAGCTTGACAGGCTCTGGAAACACCATATATTTT.

In DNA form, the CDR3 reads TGCGCCAGCAGCTTGGAATCCCCGGATTACGGTGAGCAGTTCTTC. Translated, it gives CASSLESPDYGEQFF. The gene calls are TRBV5-1 and TRBJ2-1, with D unresolved. Looked up from germline, CDR1 is SGHRS and CDR2 is YFSETQ. Trimming removed 0 bases at V and 9 bases at J, with 16 bases between. This CDR3 has 15 amino acids.

The gene calls are TRBV4-1 and TRBJ2-1, with D maybe TRBD1 (6 bases). The CDR3 runs to 15 residues. CDR1 MGHRA and CDR2 YSYEKL come from the germline V gene. The V end lost 4 bases, the J end lost 2 bases, and 12 bases lay between the germline ends. As DNA, the CDR3 is TGCGCCAGCAGCCGGTCCGGGACAACCTACAATGAGCAGTTCTTC. As protein: CASSRSGTTYNEQFF.

The chain employs TRBV2 and TRBJ1-1; D is uncertain. The CDR3 contains 13 residues. The germline V gene has CDR1 SNHLY and CDR2 FYNNEI. Trimming removed 5 bases from V and 5 bases from J, with 12 bases in between. CDR3 loop: CASSSELETEAFF. In DNA form, the CDR3 reads TGTGCCAGCAGTTCCGAATTGGAGACTGAAGCTTTCTTT.

This clone was counted a few times. The V and J genes are TRBV9 and TRBJ1-1, with D perhaps matching TRBD1 (5 bases). The CDR3 is 13 residues long. V was cut by 4 bases and J by 3 bases, with 10 bases left in between. CDR1 is SGDLS and CDR2 is YYNGEE in the germline V gene. Here the CDR3 DNA reads TGTGCCAGCAGCCCAGGGTTATACACTGAAGCTTTCTTT. This sequence encodes CASSPGLYTEAFF.

The V gene is TRBV4-1, the J gene TRBJ1-3; 8 positions agree with TRBD1. The CDR3 spans 15 residues. Germline V gene data show CDR1 as MGHRA and CDR2 as YSYEKL. The trim removed 4 bases at V and 3 bases at J, leaving 5 bases unmatched. The chain's CDR3 is CASSRGQGVGNTIYF. CDR3 bases: TGCGCCAGCAGCCGAGGACAGGGAGTTGGAAACACCATATATTTT.

Note on this clone: One end of the junction does not line up with germline, which may come from a read error. The rearrangement links TRBV9 to TRBJ1-2; 7 bases agree with TRBD1. Germline values: CDR1 SGDLS, CDR2 YYNGEE. The CDR3 is 14 amino acids. The CDR3 sequence: CASSVGGQSTGPLF. Here the CDR3 DNA reads TGTGCCAGCAGCGTAGGAGGACAATCGACAGGGCCGTTATTC. The full variable domain, its missing parts supplied by reference TRBV9 and TRBJ1-2, is DSGVTQTPKHLITATGQRVTLRCSPRSGDLSVYWYQQSLDQGLQFLIQYYNGEERAKGNILERFSAQQFPDLHSELNLSSLELGDSALYFCASSVGGQSTGPLFGSGTRLTVV.

Turning to this clone: One end of the junction does not line up with germline, which may come from a read error. CDR3 nucleotide sequence: TGTGCCAGCAGTGAAAAAGAGATCCAGTACTTC. Its translation: CASSEKEIQYF. The rearrangement uses TRBV2 and TRBJ2-5, with no clear D. The germline V gene has CDR1 SNHLY and CDR2 FYNNEI. The CDR3 has 11 amino acids.

The table lists this clone with a few counts. The V gene is TRBV5-4, the J gene TRBJ1-5; a weak D match, TRBD1 (6 bases). CDR3 length equals 14 residues. Germline V CDR1 and CDR2: SGHNT, YYREEE (reference sequence). Between the trimmed V and J ends, which lost 4 bases and 1 base, there was a span of 9 bases. The CDR3 here is CASSLRGSNQPQHF. The CDR3 DNA is TGTGCCAGCAGCCTCAGGGGCAGCAATCAGCCCCAGCATTTT.

This sequence joins TRBV6-6 and TRBJ1-2, with a possible D match to TRBD1 (5 bases). The CDR3 is made up of 14 amino acids. The germline V and J ends were trimmed by 4 bases and 0 bases, with 9 bases remaining between them. The V gene's germline CDR1 is MNHNY and CDR2 SVGAGI (reference sequence). This chain's CDR3 is CASSLSGPNYGYTF. In nucleotides, the CDR3 is TGTGCCAGCAGTTTATCAGGGCCTAACTATGGCTACACCTTC.

The chain joins TRBV13 to TRBJ2-7, with a weak D call TRBD1 (6 bases). CDR3 length equals 14 residues. Germline V gene data show CDR1 as PRHDT and CDR2 as FYEKMQ (reference sequence). The V end was cut by 0 bases, the J end by 6 bases, with 12 bases between. The CDR3: CASSLGQGHSEQYF. The CDR3 region has the DNA TGTGCCAGCAGCTTAGGACAGGGCCACTCCGAGCAGTACTTC.

The CDR3 DNA sequence: TGTGCCAGCAGCTTAGTCGACAGCAACTATGGCTACACCTTC. Translation: CASSLVDSNYGYTF. The chain links TRBV13 to TRBJ1-2, with D possibly TRBD1 on 5 matching bases. The length of the CDR3 is 14 residues. Trimming stripped 1 base from V and 2 bases from J, with 8 bases between. From germline, CDR1 is PRHDT and CDR2 FYEKMQ (reference sequence).

This clone was counted once. The chain recombines TRBV5-6 with TRBJ1-5, with 7 bases matching TRBD1. There are 14 residues in the CDR3. The ends lost 4 bases at V and 6 bases at J; junction bases unmatched: 7. Germline V gives CDR1 SGHDT, CDR2 YYEEEE. CDR3 in DNA: TGTGCCAGCAGCCTAGACAGGGAGCGTCAGCCCCAGCATTTT. It encodes CASSLDRERQPQHF.

Regarding this clone: A read error may produce the germline difference seen at one junction end. This chain connects TRBV28 to TRBJ2-1, with 8 nucleotides matching TRBD2. Looked up from germline, CDR1 is MDHEN and CDR2 is SYDVKM. The CDR3 totals 12 residues. CDR3: CASRSRLANWLF. The CDR3 bases are TGTGCCAGCAGATCTAGACTAGCGAATTGGCTCTTC. Full variable domain (remainder filled in from reference TRBV28 and TRBJ2-1): DVKVTQSSRYLVKRTGEKVFLECVQDMDHENMFWYRQDPGLGLRLIYFSYDVKMKEKGDIPEGYSVSREKKERFSLILESASTNQTSMYLCASRSRLANWLFGPGTRLTVL.

This rearrangement joins TRBV23-1 to TRBJ1-2; TRBD1 agrees at 9 bases. TRBV23-1 is treated as an ORF (open reading frame) with a function not yet certain. CDR3 length: 17 amino acids. V lost 6 bases to trimming and J lost 3 bases; unmatched junction nucleotides: 14. This chain's CDR3 is CASSACYPRQGDYGYTF. CDR3 in DNA: TGCGCCAGCAGCGCCTGCTACCCGAGACAGGGGGACTATGGCTACACCTTC.

This clone was observed a single time. The rearrangement uses TRBV27 and TRBJ2-7; 8 nucleotides agree with TRBD1. Germline-derived CDR1 and CDR2 are MNHEY and SMNVEV (reference sequence). V lost 7 bases and J lost 7; bases outside the gene matches: 15. The CDR3 spans 15 residues. In nucleotides, the CDR3 is TGTGCCAGCACCGAAGGTCGCAGGGGGCGAGGGGAGCAGTACTTC. Its translation is CASTEGRRGRGEQYF.

The CDR3: CATSRDSRFLQETQYF. CDR3 nucleotides: TGTGCCACCAGCAGAGATAGCCGATTTCTCCAAGAGACCCAGTACTTC. This chain links TRBV15 with TRBJ2-5; D is unclear. Germline V gene data show CDR1 as LNHNV and CDR2 as YYDKDF (reference sequence). V was pared by 0 bases and J by 1 base, with 12 bases between. This CDR3 region has 16 residues.

Comments on this clone: The junction and the germline gene differ at one end; a read error may be behind it. V usage is TRBV6-5 and J usage is TRBJ2-7; unclear D gene. Germline values: CDR1 MNHEY, CDR2 SVGAGI. This CDR3 is 11 amino acids long. The CDR3 spells CASRSGPRVDF. Here the CDR3 DNA reads TGTGCCAGCAGGTCCGGCCCAAGGGTCGACTTC.

The rearrangement joins TRBV7-3 to TRBJ2-3; D gene uncertain. The CDR3 has 13 residues. V was shortened by 2 bases and J by 4 bases, with 7 bases between the two germline ends. CDR1 is SGHTA and CDR2 is FQGTGA in the germline V gene. The CDR3 reads CASSLEISDTQYF. CDR3 DNA: TGTGCCAGCAGCTTAGAAATCTCAGATACGCAGTATTTT.

A single count supports this clone. The J gene is TRBJ2-1, the V gene TRBV18, with D hard to call. The CDR3 extends over 13 amino acids. Trimming took off 5 bases at V and 3 bases at J, with 8 bases between the two ends. Germline V gene lookup returns CDR1 KGHSH and CDR2 LQKENI. CDR3 in DNA: TGTGCCAGCTCAATAAACAGCTACAATGAGCAGTTCTTC. It encodes CASSINSYNEQFF.

J is TRBJ2-1 and V is TRBV5-4; D might be TRBD1 or TRBD2, each matching 5 bases. Looked up from germline, CDR1 is SGHNT and CDR2 is YYREEE (reference sequence). V was clipped by 4 bases and J by 10 bases, with 9 bases between them. The CDR3 is 11 amino acids. CDR3 nucleotide sequence: TGTGCCAGCAGCCTGGGACGCGAGCAGTTCTTC. Its protein is CASSLGREQFF.

This clone came up once. J is TRBJ1-4 and V is TRBV7-3; D uncertain. CDR1 SGHTA and CDR2 FQGTGA come from the germline V gene. Trimming pared 1 base from V and 7 bases from J, leaving 7 bases between. The CDR3 contains 13 residues. CDR3 coding DNA: TGTGCCAGCAGCTTAAATCGGGGTGAAAAACTGTTTTTT. Translated: CASSLNRGEKLFF.